This T cell receptor (beta chain) was sequenced for a study of control samples from healthy donors and cancer patients. Between the trimmed V and J ends, which lost 5 bases and 11 bases, there was a span of 15 bases. The germline V gene encodes CDR1 LGHDT and CDR2 YNNKEL (reference sequence). This CDR3 is 12 amino acids long. Repertoires were generated with immunoSEQ multiplex PCR, while TCRdb's copy carries only in-frame clones and drops some. The sample consists of some 140,000 clones, more than 90% of them appearing once. This receptor was identified in a young man in good health. The J gene is TRBJ1-1, the V gene TRBV3-1 (or the pseudogene TRBV3-2); D is possibly TRBD1 (5 bases). Sequencing was carried out using blood. CDR3 loop: CASSSRVGGAFF. The CDR3, as DNA: TGTGCCAGCAGCTCCAGGGTGGGGGGGGCTTTCTTT.